This is a list of T cell receptor beta chains from one sample in a study of early T cells in non-severe SARS-CoV-2 infection. TCRdb re-derived calls from the 5' RACE reads in MiXCR, one entry per CDR3 protein. The table includes 25,000 to 35,000 distinct CDR3 sequences, approximately 5.4% detected once. The sample consisted of whole blood. The receptors stem from an adult who was a healthcare worker with PCR-confirmed SARS-CoV-2 infection or an uninfected control (not recorded which). Both conserved end residues are part of each CDR3. A D gene is named only where the DNA matches it firmly. Only part of the rows carry a size: once, few, many, or a class if the clone is expanded.

abundance	d_gene	j_gene	len	v_gene	CDR3aa	CDR3nt
NA	TRBD2	TRBJ2-3	16	TRBV19	CASSTTSGGLVDTQYF	TGTGCCAGTAGTACCACTAGCGGGGGGCTAGTAGATACGCAGTATTTT
few	TRBD2	TRBJ2-5	18	TRBV11-2	CASSSTSGGMMGQETQYF	TGTGCCAGCAGCTCGACTAGCGGGGGAATGATGGGGCAAGAGACCCAGTACTTC
NA	TRBD2	TRBJ2-7	14	TRBV7-6	CASSSTSGPFEQYF	TGTGCCAGCAGCTCGACTAGCGGGCCCTTCGAGCAGTACTTC
NA	NA	TRBJ2-7	12	TRBV2	CASTPVSYEQYF	TGTGCCAGCACCCCCGTGAGCTACGAGCAGTACTTC
many	NA	TRBJ1-1	13	TRBV5-1	CASMGEGFPEAFF	TGCGCCAGCATGGGGGAAGGTTTCCCTGAAGCTTTCTTT
many	NA	TRBJ2-3	15	TRBV14	CASSHLLGSTDTQYF	TGTGCCAGCAGCCATTTACTAGGTAGCACAGATACGCAGTATTTT
NA	NA	TRBJ2-7	12	TRBV29-1	CSANHNSYEQYF	TGCAGCGCCAACCATAACTCCTACGAGCAGTACTTC
many	TRBD1	TRBJ2-5	17	TRBV18	CASSPSPPGQVEETQYF	TGTGCCAGCTCACCTTCCCCGCCGGGACAGGTTGAAGAGACCCAGTACTTC
many	NA	TRBJ2-3	12	TRBV5-6	CASGWSTDTQYF	TGTGCCAGCGGGTGGAGCACAGATACGCAGTATTTT
NA	TRBD1	TRBJ1-2	15	TRBV6-1	CASRETQGGRYGYTF	TGTGCCAGCAGAGAAACGCAGGGGGGTCGTTATGGCTACACCTTC
NA	NA	TRBJ2-3	19	TRBV7-9	CASSDLLRRGPTHTDTQYF	TGTGCCAGCAGCGACCTACTCCGGCGGGGGCCGACCCACACAGATACGCAGTATTTT
many	NA	TRBJ2-2	16	TRBV5-4	CASSSRGGARTGELFF	TGTGCCAGCAGCAGCAGGGGAGGGGCGAGGACCGGGGAGCTGTTTTTT
NA	NA	TRBJ2-4	14	TRBV12-3/TRBV12-4	CASRPPGANSIQYF	TGTGCCAGCAGACCCCCAGGGGCCAATAGCATTCAGTACTTC
NA	NA	TRBJ2-5	13	TRBV28	CASNGGGQETQYF	TGTGCCAGCAACGGGGGAGGACAAGAGACCCAGTACTTC
NA	NA	TRBJ1-6	14	TRBV28	CASLTATHNSPLHF	TGTGCCAGCCTTACCGCGACCCATAATTCACCCCTCCACTTT
many	NA	TRBJ2-1	15	TRBV11-2	CASSSGTQYYNEQFF	TGTGCCAGCAGTTCCGGGACACAATACTACAATGAGCAGTTCTTC
many	NA	TRBJ1-2	15	TRBV4-1	CASSPEGVSLYGYTF	TGCGCCAGCAGTCCGGAGGGGGTTTCTTTATATGGCTACACCTTC
many	TRBD1	TRBJ2-3	15	TRBV18	CASSSGQGVPDTQYF	TGTGCCAGCTCGTCGGGACAGGGGGTCCCAGATACGCAGTATTTT
many	NA	TRBJ1-1	15	TRBV20-1	CSASARGRLNTEAFF	TGCAGTGCTAGTGCTCGGGGGCGTTTGAACACTGAAGCTTTCTTT
many	NA	TRBJ2-7	14	TRBV10-3	CAIRQTGIFYEQYF	TGTGCCATCAGACAAACAGGGATTTTCTACGAGCAGTACTTC
few	NA	TRBJ2-5	15	TRBV5-1	CASSLPKTEQETQYF	TGCGCCAGCAGCTTGCCCAAGACAGAGCAAGAGACCCAGTACTTC
many	NA	TRBJ2-1	16	TRBV7-9	CASSTTSSGPYNEQFF	TGTGCCAGCAGCACAACGTCCAGCGGACCCTACAATGAGCAGTTCTTC
many	TRBD1	TRBJ1-4	14	TRBV28	CASSLGTDHEKLFF	TGTGCCAGCAGTTTGGGGACAGACCATGAAAAACTGTTTTTT
many	NA	TRBJ1-1	11	TRBV15	CATSSLGEAFF	TGTGCCACCAGCAGCCTGGGGGAAGCTTTCTTT
many	NA	TRBJ1-1	14	TRBV18	CASSQEGVYTEAFF	TGTGCCAGCTCGCAGGAGGGGGTCTACACTGAAGCTTTCTTT
many	NA	TRBJ2-5	13	TRBV6-6	CASSYGNVETQYF	TGTGCCAGCAGTTACGGGAACGTGGAGACCCAGTACTTC
few	TRBD1	TRBJ1-6	15	TRBV18	CASSSGQGADSPLHF	TGTGCCAGCTCAAGCGGACAGGGGGCCGATTCACCCCTCCACTTT
many	NA	TRBJ2-7	13	TRBV11-1	CASSLGASYEQYF	TGTGCCAGCTCCCTAGGGGCCTCCTACGAGCAGTACTTC
many	NA	TRBJ1-1	13	TRBV12-3/TRBV12-4	CASSLRAEVEAFF	TGTGCCAGCAGTTTAAGGGCGGAAGTTGAAGCTTTCTTT
many	NA	TRBJ1-6	13	TRBV6-2/TRBV6-3	CASSVTPYSPLHF	TGTGCCAGCAGTGTTACGCCGTATTCACCCCTCCACTTT
medium-sized	TRBD1	TRBJ1-2	14	TRBV7-2	CASSLDRDYYGYTF	TGTGCCAGCAGCCTTGACAGGGACTACTATGGCTACACCTTC
many	TRBD2	TRBJ2-1	15	TRBV5-1	CASRPSGGVYNEQFF	TGCGCCAGCAGACCTAGCGGGGGGGTATACAATGAGCAGTTCTTC
NA	TRBD1	TRBJ1-6	15	TRBV6-6	CASSYDRDGSSPLHF	TGTGCCAGCAGTTACGACAGGGACGGGTCTTCACCCCTCCACTTT
NA	TRBD1	TRBJ2-7	16	TRBV28	CASSTPGQGRAYEQYF	TGTGCCAGCAGTACTCCGGGACAGGGCCGTGCGTACGAGCAGTACTTC
few	NA	TRBJ2-2	16	TRBV28	CASSFSQGSNTGELFF	TGTGCCAGCAGTTTTTCCCAGGGGTCGAACACCGGGGAGCTGTTTTTT
few	NA	TRBJ2-6	16	TRBV5-1	CASSEGLSSGANVLTF	TGCGCCAGCAGCGAGGGACTGAGCTCTGGGGCCAACGTCCTGACTTTC
NA	NA	TRBJ1-2	14	TRBV12-3/TRBV12-4	CASSLGHSSYGYTF	TGTGCCAGCAGTTTGGGACACTCAAGCTATGGCTACACCTTC
few	NA	TRBJ2-3	14	TRBV29-1	CSAYREEGADTQYF	TGCAGCGCATACAGGGAGGAAGGCGCAGATACGCAGTATTTT
few	NA	TRBJ2-5	13	TRBV7-9	CASSLIPEETQYF	TGTGCCAGCAGCTTAATCCCAGAGGAGACCCAGTACTTC